A selection of T cell receptor beta chains follows, all from one sample in a study of blood T cell repertoires in COVID-19. Sequencing used immunoSEQ multiplex PCR; TCRdb keeps in-frame clones, though not all of them. Of some 70,000 clones in the sample, 70% to 90% are singletons; the top ten hold 5.5% to 7%. The sample taken for sequencing was peripheral blood. The receptors shown here come from a woman aged 70-85 years with acute or convalescent COVID-19. The CDR3 runs from the conserved cysteine through the conserved F or W. D genes are given only for firm matches. Only part of the rows carry a size: once, few, many, or a class if the clone is expanded.

J gene | clone size | V gene | D gene | CDR3 DNA | CDR3 protein
TRBJ2-2 | - | TRBV5-1 | TRBD2 | TGCGCCAGCAGCTTGGCTTCTGCTAGCGGGGGGGCGTCGAACACCGGGGAGCTGTTTTTT | CASSLASASGGASNTGELFF
TRBJ2-3 | - | TRBV7-2 | TRBD2 | TGTGCCAGCAGCCATTTAGCGGGAGATACGCAGTATTTT | CASSHLAGDTQYF
TRBJ2-3 | once | TRBV5-1 | - | TGCGCCAGCAGCTTGGAGCTGCCAGGAGATACGCAGTATTTT | CASSLELPGDTQYF
TRBJ2-5 | - | TRBV7-3 | - | TGTGCCAGCAGCCCCCAGGGAAAGGGAGAGACCCAGTACTTC | CASSPQGKGETQYF
TRBJ1-4 | - | TRBV30 | TRBD1 | TGTGCCTGGAGTTTGAACAGGGGTGTTAATGAAAAACTGTTTTTT | CAWSLNRGVNEKLFF
TRBJ1-1 | - | TRBV18 | TRBD1 | TGTGCCAGCTCACCGCGACAGGGGATGGACACTGAAGCTTTCTTT | CASSPRQGMDTEAFF
TRBJ1-1 | - | TRBV4-1 | - | TGCGCCAGCAGCCAGGTTATGACAGTTAACACTGAAGCTTTCTTT | CASSQVMTVNTEAFF
TRBJ2-3 | once | TRBV28 | - | TGTGCCAGCAGTTATACGGCAGGAGGAGATACGCAGTATTTT | CASSYTAGGDTQYF
TRBJ1-2 | - | TRBV6-1 | TRBD1 | TGTGCCAGCAGTGAACTAGGAGGGGGCAGGTATGGCTACACCTTC | CASSELGGGRYGYTF
TRBJ1-2 | - | TRBV10-2 | - | TGCGCCAGCAGAGAGATGGGAAGGGGTGGCTACACCTTC | CASREMGRGGYTF
TRBJ1-4 | - | TRBV15 | - | TGTGCCACCAGCAGAGATATACAGGGCGGGGGAGAAAAACTGTTTTTT | CATSRDIQGGGEKLFF
TRBJ1-5 | - | TRBV6-5 | TRBD1 | TGTGCCAGCAGCCGGGACAGTATTGCAAATCAACCCCAGCATTTT | CASSRDSIANQPQHF
TRBJ1-1 | - | TRBV3-1/TRBV3-2 | - | TGTGCCAGCAGCCAAGCCCTCTCTAGGAACACTGAAGCTTTCTTT | CASSQALSRNTEAFF
TRBJ2-1 | - | TRBV28 | TRBD2 | TGTGCCAGCAGTCCTCCGACTAGCGGGCGCTACAATGAGCAGTTCTTC | CASSPPTSGRYNEQFF
TRBJ2-7 | once | TRBV2 | TRBD2 | TGTGCCAGCACCGAAGCCCCCGGGGGGGGATCCTACGAGCAGTACTTC | CASTEAPGGGSYEQYF
TRBJ1-1 | few | TRBV5-1 | TRBD1 | TGCGCCAGCAGCATAACAGGGGACACTGAAGCTTTCTTT | CASSITGDTEAFF
TRBJ1-2 | - | TRBV18 | TRBD1 | TGTGCCAGCTCACAGACAGGGAACTATGGCTACACCTTC | CASSQTGNYGYTF
TRBJ2-1 | - | TRBV7-3 | TRBD1 | TGTGCCAGCAGCGCAAGACAGGGACCCTACAATGAGCAGTTCTTC | CASSARQGPYNEQFF
TRBJ2-1 | - | TRBV6-5 | - | TGTGCCAGCAGGGCCAGGGGCGCAGTGCAGTTCTTC | CASRARGAVQFF
TRBJ1-2 | once | TRBV6-5 | TRBD1 | TGTGCCAGCAGTTCCCTCGGGACAGGGGGAAACTATGGCTACACCTTC | CASSSLGTGGNYGYTF
TRBJ2-2 | - | TRBV7-9 | - | TGTGCCAGCAGCTACGACAGGTACACCGGGGAGCTGTTTTTT | CASSYDRYTGELFF
TRBJ1-2 | - | TRBV4-2 | TRBD1 | TGTGCCAGCAGCCAAGGTCGGCGCCAGGGGGACAGGACCCTTAACTATGGCTACACCTTC | CASSQGRRQGDRTLNYGYTF
TRBJ2-3 | - | TRBV9 | - | TGTGCCAGCAGTTTCCGGACTCCCACAGATACGCAGTATTTT | CASSFRTPTDTQYF
TRBJ1-1 | - | TRBV27 | TRBD1 | TGTGCCAGCAGTTTTGGAACAGGGGGCGATACTGAAGCTTTCTTT | CASSFGTGGDTEAFF
TRBJ1-3 | - | TRBV6-1 | - | TGTGCCAGCAGTGAAGGGAGTCTCGGGGGAAACACCATATATTTT | CASSEGSLGGNTIYF
TRBJ2-2 | - | TRBV11-3 | - | TGTGCCAGCAGCTCACTAGTTTCCGGGGAGCTGTTTTTT | CASSSLVSGELFF
TRBJ2-7 | - | TRBV20-1 | - | TGCAGTGCTCTAGGGGGTTACGAGCAGTACTTC | CSALGGYEQYF
TRBJ2-2 | - | TRBV4-1 | - | TGCGCCAGCCGGCCAGCCGGGCGGACTTCTGGGGAGCTGTTTTTT | CASRPAGRTSGELFF